Listed here are 14 T cell receptor beta chains from one sample, sequenced in a study of blood T cell repertoires in COVID-19. Some clones are missing from TCRdb's copy, which holds only in-frame ones; the method was immunoSEQ multiplex PCR. In the table there are approximately 150,000 clones, 85% to 95% of which are singletons. Sequenced input: peripheral blood. The receptor source for this set is a woman aged 60 to 75 with COVID-19, enrolled during active disease.

CDR3 sequence: CASSLGGTVNTEAFF. CDR3 bases: TGTGCCAGCAGCTTGGGGGGGACAGTGAACACTGAAGCTTTCTTT. The rearrangement uses TRBV5-4 and TRBJ1-1, with 7 bases fitting TRBD1. Unmatched junction bases numbered 2, after V lost 0 bases and J lost 0 bases. CDR3 length equals 15 residues. Germline V gene lookup returns CDR1 SGHNT and CDR2 YYREEE (reference sequence).

The chain is built from TRBV5-6 and TRBJ2-5, with 8 bases fitting TRBD2. With V trimmed by 0 bases and J by 5 bases, 18 bases remained unmatched. This CDR3 region has 19 residues. Germline CDR1 reads SGHDT; CDR2 reads YYEEEE. CDR3 coding DNA: TGTGCCAGCAGCTTGGCCTTGGTCGTGGGCGGGGGGAATTCGGAGACCCAGTACTTC. Protein product: CASSLALVVGGGNSETQYF.

This chain joins TRBV2 and TRBJ2-5; 10 bases match TRBD1. CDR3 length: 15 residues. V trimming: 10 bases; J trimming: 2 bases; junction bases outside the gene matches: 10. Germline CDR1 and CDR2: SNHLY and FYNNEI. The CDR3 DNA sequence: TGTGCCACGAGGAGGACAGGGGGTGCTCAAGAGACCCAGTACTTC. Encoded protein: CATRRTGGAQETQYF.

This sequence joins TRBV7-2 and TRBJ2-1; TRBD2 matches 10 bases. The CDR3 runs 14 residues. J gave up 8 bases and V 4 bases, and 5 bases lay outside the gene matches. Per germline, CDR1 SGHTA and CDR2 FQGNSA. The CDR3 DNA reads TGTGCCAGCAGCTATAGCGGGGGGATCGATGAGCAGTTCTTC. It translates to CASSYSGGIDEQFF. Combining the CDR3 with reference TRBV7-2 and TRBJ2-1 gives the whole variable domain GAGVSQSPSNKVTEKGKDVELRCDPISGHTALYWYRQSLGQGLEFLIYFQGNSAPDKSGLPSDRFSAERTGGSVSTLTIQRTQQEDSAVYLCASSYSGGIDEQFFGPGTRLTVL.

The chain joins TRBV4-3 to TRBJ2-7, with D perhaps matching TRBD2 (5 bases). V lost 0 bases and J lost 5, with 23 bases in between. Germline V gives CDR1 LGHNA, CDR2 YSLEER. This CDR3 is 18 amino acids long. CDR3 bases: TGCGCCAGCAGCCAAGATCTCGTAAGGAGCGGTGCAAAGGACGAGCAGTACTTC. This sequence encodes CASSQDLVRSGAKDEQYF.

The chain has TRBV25-1 and TRBJ2-7; 11 bases align to TRBD1. This CDR3 is 15 amino acids long. The germline V gene encodes CDR1 MGHDK and CDR2 SYGVNS. The trim removed 6 bases at V and 4 bases at J, leaving 8 bases unmatched. This CDR3 reads CASSDWTGGVYEQYF. DNA of the CDR3: TGTGCCAGCAGCGATTGGACAGGGGGCGTTTACGAGCAGTACTTC.

This clone was seen just once. The V gene is TRBV5-4, the J gene TRBJ2-1; 8 bases are a match to TRBD2. CDR1 is SGHNT and CDR2 is YYREEE in the germline V gene (reference sequence). J lost 1 base, V lost 4 bases, and 4 bases had no gene match. The CDR3 covers 15 residues. In nucleotides, the CDR3 is TGTGCCAGCAGCCCCCCTAGCGGGTCCTACAATGAGCAGTTCTTC. Translated: CASSPPSGSYNEQFF.

The chain is built from TRBV5-5 and TRBJ2-5, with 8 nucleotides matching TRBD1. The J segment lost 2 bases and the V segment lost 5 bases, leaving 8 bases of the junction unmatched. The CDR3 is made up of 15 amino acids. Germline loops: CDR1 SGHKS, CDR2 YYEKEE (reference sequence). This CDR3 is CASSHKRTGQETQYF. DNA of the CDR3: TGTGCCAGCAGTCATAAGCGGACAGGGCAAGAGACCCAGTACTTC. The full variable domain, completed using reference TRBV5-5 and TRBJ2-5, is DAGVTQSPTHLIKTRGQQVTLRCSPISGHKSVSWYQQVLGQGPQFIFQYYEKEERGRGNFPDRFSARQFPNYSSELNVNALLLGDSALYLCASSHKRTGQETQYFGPGTRLLVL.

The genes are TRBV7-2 and TRBJ1-2, with 7 nucleotides matching TRBD1. Trimming at V came to 5 bases and at J to 5 bases, leaving 14 bases not matched to a gene. The CDR3 is 16 residues long. Per germline, CDR1 SGHTA and CDR2 FQGNSA. The CDR3 loop reads CASSPRGVGGAYGYTF. CDR3 coding DNA: TGTGCCAGCAGCCCCCGGGGAGTAGGGGGCGCGTATGGCTACACCTTC. The variable domain in full, with the rest retrieved from reference TRBV7-2 and TRBJ1-2, is GAGVSQSPSNKVTEKGKDVELRCDPISGHTALYWYRQSLGQGLEFLIYFQGNSAPDKSGLPSDRFSAERTGGSVSTLTIQRTQQEDSAVYLCASSPRGVGGAYGYTFGSGTRLTVV.

The chain links TRBV4-1 to TRBJ2-3, with TRBD2 identical over 7 bases. CDR1 MGHRA and CDR2 YSYEKL come from the germline V gene. The CDR3 totals 14 residues. Trimming cost V 4 bases and J 3 bases; bases outside gene matches: 4. The CDR3 is CASSPTGRTDTQYF. Written as DNA, the CDR3 is TGCGCCAGCAGCCCTACCGGGAGGACAGATACGCAGTATTTT.

The J gene is TRBJ1-4, the V gene TRBV7-9; unclear D gene. Germline-derived CDR1 and CDR2 are SEHNR and FQNEAQ (reference sequence). Trimming took 0 bases from V and 7 from J, leaving 3 bases between them. The CDR3 totals 12 residues. Written as DNA, the CDR3 is TGTGCCAGCAGCTTAGCGAGTGAAAAACTGTTTTTT. As protein: CASSLASEKLFF.

This clone was observed a single time. This chain uses TRBV7-2 with TRBJ2-1, with 11 bases identical to TRBD2. Germline CDR1 SGHTA, CDR2 FQGNSA. CDR3 length equals 17 residues. Trimming at V came to 4 bases and at J to 8 bases, leaving 13 bases not matched to a gene. The DNA for the CDR3 is TGTGCCAGCAGCTCCCGCGGGCTAGCGGGGGGCCGGTATGAGCAGTTCTTC. It codes for CASSSRGLAGGRYEQFF.

The rearrangement links TRBV2 to TRBJ2-7; 7 nucleotides align to TRBD1. The CDR3 consists of 13 residues. Germline-derived CDR1 and CDR2 are SNHLY and FYNNEI. J gave up 3 bases and V 7 bases, and 6 bases lay outside the gene matches. The CDR3 region has the DNA TGTGCCAGCAACAAAGGGACAGACTACGAGCAGTACTTC. Residues: CASNKGTDYEQYF.

The CDR3: CASSSGNLGEQYF. DNA of the CDR3: TGTGCCAGCAGCTCGGGAAATTTGGGCGAGCAGTACTTC. The V call is TRBV7-3, the J call TRBJ2-7; maybe TRBD2 (5 bases). The germline gives CDR1 SGHTA, CDR2 FQGTGA. The CDR3 is 13 residues long. V was cut by 4 bases and J by 6 bases, with 13 bases left in between.